This TCR beta chain was profiled in a study of neurological immune-mediated disorders. On the study more broadly: Secondary progressive disease was present in 3, and relapsing-remitting disease in roughly 30, of the 35 or so multiple sclerosis patients.

TCRdb processed the 5' RACE reads anew with MiXCR; each CDR3 protein has one entry. The top ten clones hold approximately 6.5% of a sample with around 60,000 distinct CDR3 sequences, 3% to 4% of them seen once. CDR3 length equals 18 residues. With V trimmed by 3 bases and J by 4 bases, 15 bases remained unmatched. Germline CDR1 reads MGHRA; CDR2 reads YSYEKL. This clonotype was detected ten times or more. The chain combines TRBV4-1 with TRBJ2-7, with 10 bases matching TRBD2. The sequencing input was PBMCs. This receptor was identified in a woman in her sixties with multiple sclerosis. Here the CDR3 reads CASSHRVSASGRGYEQYF. For the CDR3, the DNA is TGCGCCAGCAGCCATCGCGTGAGCGCTAGCGGGAGAGGGTACGAGCAGTACTTC.